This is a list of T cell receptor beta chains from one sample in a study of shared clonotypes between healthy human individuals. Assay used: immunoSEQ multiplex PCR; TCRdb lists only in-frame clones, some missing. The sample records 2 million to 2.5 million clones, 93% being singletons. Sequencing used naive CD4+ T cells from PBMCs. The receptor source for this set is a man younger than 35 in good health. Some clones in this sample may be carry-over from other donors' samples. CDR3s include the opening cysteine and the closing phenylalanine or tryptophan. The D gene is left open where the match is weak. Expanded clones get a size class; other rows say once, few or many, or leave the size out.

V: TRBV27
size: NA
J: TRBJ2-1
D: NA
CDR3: CASSPRGGSYNEQFF
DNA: TGTGCCAGCAGTCCCCGGGGCGGTTCCTACAATGAGCAGTTCTTC

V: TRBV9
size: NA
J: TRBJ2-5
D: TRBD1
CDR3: CASSPRGQPERETQYF
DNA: TGTGCCAGCAGCCCCCGGGGACAGCCGGAGCGGGAGACCCAGTACTTC

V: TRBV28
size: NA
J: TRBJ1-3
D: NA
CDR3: CASSPGGVISGNTIYF
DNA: TGTGCCAGCAGTCCCGGGGGTGTTATCTCTGGAAACACCATATATTTT

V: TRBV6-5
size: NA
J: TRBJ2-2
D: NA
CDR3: CASSSTNTGELFF
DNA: TGTGCCAGCAGTTCTACGAACACCGGGGAGCTGTTTTTT

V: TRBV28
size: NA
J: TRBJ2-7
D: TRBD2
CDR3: CASSRATSGSYEQYF
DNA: TGTGCCAGCAGCCGAGCGACTAGCGGTTCCTACGAGCAGTACTTC

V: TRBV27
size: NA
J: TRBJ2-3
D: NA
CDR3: CASSLEPPADTQYF
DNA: TGTGCCAGCAGTTTGGAACCCCCCGCAGATACGCAGTATTTT

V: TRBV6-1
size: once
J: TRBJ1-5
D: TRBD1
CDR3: CASSGTGRISNQPQHF
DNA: TGTGCCAGCAGTGGGACAGGGAGAATTAGCAATCAGCCCCAGCATTTT

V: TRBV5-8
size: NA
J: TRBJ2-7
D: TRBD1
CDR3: CASSLGGGGSYEQYF
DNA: TGTGCCAGCAGCTTGGGAGGGGGCGGCTCCTACGAGCAGTACTTC

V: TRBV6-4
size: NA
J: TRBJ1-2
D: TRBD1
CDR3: CASRPDRANYGYTF
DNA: TGTGCCAGCAGGCCTGACAGGGCTAACTATGGCTACACCTTC

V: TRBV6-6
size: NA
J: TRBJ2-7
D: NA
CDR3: CASSYADGRSQYF
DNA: TGTGCCAGCAGTTACGCGGACGGCCGGTCGCAGTACTTC

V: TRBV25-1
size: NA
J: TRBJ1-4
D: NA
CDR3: CASSTVYVGGGEKLFF
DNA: TGTGCCAGCAGTACGGTTTATGTAGGAGGAGGTGAAAAACTGTTTTTT

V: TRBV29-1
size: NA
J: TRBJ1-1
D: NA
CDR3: CSLWDRNTEAFF
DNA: TGCAGCCTATGGGACCGAAACACTGAAGCTTTCTTT

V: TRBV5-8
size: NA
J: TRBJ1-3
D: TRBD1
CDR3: CASSRQGSGNTIYF
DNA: TGTGCCAGCAGCAGACAGGGCTCTGGAAACACCATATATTTT

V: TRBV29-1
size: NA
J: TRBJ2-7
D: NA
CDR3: CSVEGRLTDEQYF
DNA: TGCAGCGTGGAGGGTCGACTCACAGACGAGCAGTACTTC

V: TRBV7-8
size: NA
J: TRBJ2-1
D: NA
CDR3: CASSLYTPNNEQFF
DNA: TGTGCCAGCAGCTTATACACGCCCAACAATGAGCAGTTCTTC

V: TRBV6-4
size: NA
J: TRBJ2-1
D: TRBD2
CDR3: CASSDSLRGTHNEQFF
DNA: TGTGCCAGCAGTGACTCTCTGCGGGGGACCCACAATGAGCAGTTCTTC

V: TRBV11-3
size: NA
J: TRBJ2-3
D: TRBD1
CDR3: CASSQTGGSDTQYF
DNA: TGTGCCAGCAGCCAGACAGGGGGCAGTGATACGCAGTATTTT

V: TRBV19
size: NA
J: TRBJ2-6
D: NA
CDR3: CASSAHSGVANVLTF
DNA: TGTGCCAGTAGTGCGCATAGCGGAGTGGCCAACGTCCTGACTTTC

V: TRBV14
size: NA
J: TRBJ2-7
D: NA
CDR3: CASSQVRVWPSEQYF
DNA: TGTGCCAGCAGCCAAGTTCGAGTATGGCCGAGCGAGCAGTACTTC

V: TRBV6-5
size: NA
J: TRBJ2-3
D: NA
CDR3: CASSYSTSTDTQYF
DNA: TGTGCCAGCAGTTACTCCACCAGCACAGATACGCAGTATTTT

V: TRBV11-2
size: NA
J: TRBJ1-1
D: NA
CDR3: CASSLTPLNTEAFF
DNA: TGTGCCAGCAGCTTAACTCCGTTGAACACTGAAGCTTTCTTT

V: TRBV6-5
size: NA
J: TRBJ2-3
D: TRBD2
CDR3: CASSSGTSGTDTQYF
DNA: TGTGCCAGCAGTTCGGGGACTAGCGGCACAGATACGCAGTATTTT

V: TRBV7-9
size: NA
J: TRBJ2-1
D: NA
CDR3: CASSFRISGSEQFF
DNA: TGTGCCAGCAGCTTCAGGATATCGGGCAGTGAGCAGTTCTTC

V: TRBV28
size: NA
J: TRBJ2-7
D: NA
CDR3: CASRPGGGGAEQYF
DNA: TGTGCCAGCAGGCCCGGAGGGGGGGGCGCCGAGCAGTACTTC

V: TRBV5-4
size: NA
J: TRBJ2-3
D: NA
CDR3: CASSLTSSTDTQYF
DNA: TGTGCCAGCAGCTTGACTAGTAGCACAGATACGCAGTATTTT

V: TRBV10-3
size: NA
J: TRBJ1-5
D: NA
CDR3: CAISEELHSNQPQHF
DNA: TGTGCCATCAGTGAGGAATTGCACAGCAATCAGCCCCAGCATTTT

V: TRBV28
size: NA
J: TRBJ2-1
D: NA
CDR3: CASNLIGSYNEQFF
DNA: TGTGCCAGCAACCTTATAGGATCCTACAATGAGCAGTTCTTC

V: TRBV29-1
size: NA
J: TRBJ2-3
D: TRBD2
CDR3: CSALTGTSGLTDTQYF
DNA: TGCAGCGCCTTAACCGGGACTAGCGGGCTCACAGATACGCAGTATTTT

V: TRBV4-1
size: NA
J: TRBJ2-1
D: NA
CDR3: CASSQDPTSNEQFF
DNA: TGCGCCAGCAGCCAAGACCCAACATCCAATGAGCAGTTCTTC

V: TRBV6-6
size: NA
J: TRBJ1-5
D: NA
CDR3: CASSLTGVNQPQHF
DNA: TGTGCCAGCAGCCTAACAGGAGTCAATCAGCCCCAGCATTTT

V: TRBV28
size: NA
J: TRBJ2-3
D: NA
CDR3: CASSSQGTGGDTQYF
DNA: TGTGCCAGCAGTTCGCAGGGGACTGGCGGAGATACGCAGTATTTT

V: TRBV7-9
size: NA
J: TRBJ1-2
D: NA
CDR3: CASSLVGEMNYGYTF
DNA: TGTGCCAGCAGCTTAGTGGGAGAGATGAACTATGGCTACACCTTC

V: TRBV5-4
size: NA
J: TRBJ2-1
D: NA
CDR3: CASSLDGFITGSFDEQFF
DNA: TGTGCCAGCAGCTTGGATGGCTTTATAACAGGGAGCTTCGATGAGCAGTTCTTC

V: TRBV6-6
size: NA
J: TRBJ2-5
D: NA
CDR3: CASSYLRRETKTQYF
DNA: TGTGCCAGCAGTTACTTGAGGCGGGAAACCAAGACCCAGTACTTC

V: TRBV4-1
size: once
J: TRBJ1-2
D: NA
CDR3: CASSQAYGYTF
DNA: TGCGCCAGCAGCCAAGCCTATGGCTACACCTTC

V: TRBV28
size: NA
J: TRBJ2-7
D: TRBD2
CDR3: CASSSGTSGSHEQYF
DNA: TGTGCCAGCAGTTCGGGGACTAGCGGGAGCCACGAGCAGTACTTC

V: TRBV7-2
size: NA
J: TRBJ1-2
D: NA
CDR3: CASSLRPRSQIRVDYGYTF
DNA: TGTGCCAGCAGCTTACGGCCCCGGAGCCAGATCAGGGTAGACTATGGCTACACCTTC

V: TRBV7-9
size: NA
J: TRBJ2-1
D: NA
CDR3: CASSFLVASVYNEQFF
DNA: TGTGCCAGCAGCTTCTTGGTGGCTAGCGTTTACAATGAGCAGTTCTTC

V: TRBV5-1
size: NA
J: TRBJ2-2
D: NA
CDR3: CASSLSNLNTGELFF
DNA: TGCGCCAGCAGCTTGTCTAACCTGAACACCGGGGAGCTGTTTTTT

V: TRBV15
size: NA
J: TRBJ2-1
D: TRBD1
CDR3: CATSSTGGSYNEQFF
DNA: TGTGCCACCAGCAGTACAGGGGGGTCCTACAATGAGCAGTTCTTC